The sequence of this T cell receptor beta chain was determined in a study of cytomegalovirus exposure and HLA in healthy donors. Study results and limitations: It was confirmed in vitro that three of the CMV-associated chains were specific for CMV antigens.

Primers included in the PCR were 60 Vbeta and 13 Jbeta primers. Repertoires were generated with immunoSEQ multiplex PCR, while TCRdb's copy carries only in-frame clones and drops some. The sample lists some 210,000 clones; 70% to 80% were seen once. The V segment lost 10 bases and the J segment 5 bases; nucleotides outside the gene matches: 15. The CDR3 totals 15 residues. Germline V CDR1 and CDR2: LNHDA, SQIVND (reference sequence). This clone appeared a few times. Its cognate antigen is unknown. The rearrangement uses TRBV19 and TRBJ1-1, with 8 bases lining up with TRBD1. This TCR was recovered from a woman younger than 45 in good health and CMV-seropositive. Input material: PBMCs. CDR3 amino acids: CATPSRGQDRTEAFF. CDR3 in DNA: TGTGCCACGCCCTCCCGGGGACAGGATAGGACTGAAGCTTTCTTT.